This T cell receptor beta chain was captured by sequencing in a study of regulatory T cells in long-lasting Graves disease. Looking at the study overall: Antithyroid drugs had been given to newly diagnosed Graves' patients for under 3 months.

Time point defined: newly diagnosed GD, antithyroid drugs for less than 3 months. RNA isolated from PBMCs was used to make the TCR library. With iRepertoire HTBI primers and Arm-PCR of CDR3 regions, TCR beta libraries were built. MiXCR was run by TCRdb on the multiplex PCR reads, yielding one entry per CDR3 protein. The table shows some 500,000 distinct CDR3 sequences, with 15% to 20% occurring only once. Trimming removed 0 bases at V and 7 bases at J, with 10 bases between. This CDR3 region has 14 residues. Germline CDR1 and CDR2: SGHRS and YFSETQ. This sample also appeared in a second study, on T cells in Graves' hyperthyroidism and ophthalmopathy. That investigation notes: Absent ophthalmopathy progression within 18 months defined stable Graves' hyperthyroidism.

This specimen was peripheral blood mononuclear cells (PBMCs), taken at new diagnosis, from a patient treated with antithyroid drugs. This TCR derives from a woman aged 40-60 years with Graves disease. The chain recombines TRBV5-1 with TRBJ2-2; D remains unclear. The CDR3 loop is CASSLALGHGELFF. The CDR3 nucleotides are TGCGCCAGCAGCTTGGCCTTAGGGCACGGGGAGCTGTTTTTT.